The 25 T cell receptor beta chains below were found in one sample sequenced in a study of blood T cell repertoires in COVID-19. The assay was immunoSEQ multiplex PCR, and TCRdb's table has in-frame clones only and misses some. The table lists tens of thousands of clones, approximately 87% of them singletons, with approximately 5.4% in the top ten. The sample consisted of peripheral blood. All receptors come from a man in his fifties or sixties with active COVID-19.

V usage is TRBV19 and J usage is TRBJ2-7; 8 positions match TRBD2. The length of the CDR3 is 13 residues. Per germline, CDR1 LNHDA and CDR2 SQIVND (reference sequence). Losses at the gene ends were 5 bases for V and 2 bases for J; bases not matched to a gene: 2. The CDR3 spells CASSVAGTYEQYF. For the CDR3, the DNA is TGTGCCAGTAGTGTAGCGGGGACCTACGAGCAGTACTTC.

This clone was detected only once. V usage is TRBV10-3 and J usage is TRBJ2-7; 8 bases agree with TRBD1. J gave up 4 bases and V 4 bases, and 6 bases lay outside the gene matches. Germline lookup yields CDR1 ENHRY and CDR2 SYGVKD. The CDR3 is 14 amino acids. The CDR3 spells CAISGSRGQYEQYF. CDR3 DNA sequence: TGTGCCATCAGTGGGTCCAGGGGGCAGTACGAGCAGTACTTC.

The chain recombines TRBV19 with TRBJ1-1; the D gene is possibly TRBD1 (5 bases). Germline-derived CDR1 and CDR2 are LNHDA and SQIVND (reference sequence). Trimming stripped 4 bases from V and 5 bases from J, with 14 bases between. The CDR3 has 14 residues. The CDR3 bases are TGTGCCAGTAGTAAAGGAACCTCAGGGACTGAAGCTTTCTTT. Protein sequence: CASSKGTSGTEAFF. Complete variable domain (other parts from reference TRBV19 and TRBJ1-1): DGGITQSPKYLFRKEGQNVTLSCEQNLNHDAMYWYRQDPGQGLRLIYYSQIVNDFQKGDIAEGYSVSREKKESFPLTVTSAQKNPTAFYLCASSKGTSGTEAFFGQGTRLTVV.

V and J are TRBV7-2 and TRBJ2-7, with 10 bases identical to TRBD1. Germline-derived CDR1 and CDR2 are SGHTA and FQGNSA. This CDR3 comprises 16 residues. The V gene end was trimmed by 6 bases and the J gene end by 3 bases; junction bases not matched to a gene: 11. The CDR3 sequence is CASSSPPRDRGYEQYF. As DNA, the CDR3 is TGTGCCAGCAGTTCCCCTCCACGGGACAGGGGCTACGAGCAGTACTTC.

The chain recombines TRBV7-3 with TRBJ2-5; 10 bases map to TRBD1. V lost 1 base and J lost 2; bases outside the gene matches: 1. Germline-derived CDR1 and CDR2 are SGHTA and FQGTGA. The CDR3 totals 15 residues. The CDR3 bases are TGTGCCAGCAGCTTAAGGGGACAGGGGCAAGAGACCCAGTACTTC. Encoded protein: CASSLRGQGQETQYF. The full variable domain, rest sourced from reference TRBV7-3 and TRBJ2-5, is GAGVSQTPSNKVTEKGKYVELRCDPISGHTALYWYRQSLGQGPEFLIYFQGTGAADDSGLPNDRFFAVRPEGSVSTLKIQRTERGDSAVYLCASSLRGQGQETQYFGPGTRLLVL.

The V gene is TRBV5-1, the J gene TRBJ1-3; D is possibly TRBD1 (5 bases). Trimming took off 4 bases at V and 1 base at J, with 9 bases between the two ends. Per germline, CDR1 SGHRS and CDR2 YFSETQ. The CDR3 loop spans 14 amino acids. CDR3: CASSPRVSGNTIYF. The CDR3 coding sequence is TGCGCCAGCAGCCCCAGGGTGTCTGGAAACACCATATATTTT.

The J gene is TRBJ2-5, the V gene TRBV5-4; 9 bases match TRBD1. V trimming: 4 bases; J trimming: 1 base; junction bases outside the gene matches: 8. Germline V gene data show CDR1 as SGHNT and CDR2 as YYREEE (reference sequence). The CDR3 is made up of 16 amino acids. The CDR3 nucleotides are TGTGCCAGCAGCCCCCAGGGGACAGGGATCCAAGAGACCCAGTACTTC. Translation: CASSPQGTGIQETQYF.

For this clone: Sequence at one end of the junction differs from germline and may be a read error. The chain combines TRBV27 with TRBJ2-5; maybe TRBD2 (6 bases). Germline V CDR1 and CDR2: MNHEY, SMNVEV (reference sequence). This CDR3 spans 15 amino acids. The CDR3 sequence: CASSLTRVQQGTQYF. The DNA for the CDR3 is TGTGCCAGCAGTTTGACTAGGGTTCAGCAAGGGACCCAGTACTTC.

This clone was detected only a few times. The chain employs TRBV5-4 and TRBJ1-5, with D possibly TRBD1 on 6 matching bases. Germline V gene lookup returns CDR1 SGHNT and CDR2 YYREEE (reference sequence). V dropped 4 bases and J dropped 1 base, with 15 bases sitting between them. The CDR3 is 16 amino acids. CDR3 DNA: TGTGCCAGCAGCGAGGGGGGGCCCGCGAGCAATCAGCCCCAGCATTTT. It codes for CASSEGGPASNQPQHF.

This chain links TRBV9 with TRBJ1-3, with D perhaps TRBD1 (6 bases). CDR1 and CDR2 from the germline V gene are SGDLS and YYNGEE. The CDR3 totals 16 residues. V was pared by 0 bases and J by 2 bases, with 12 bases between. The CDR3 is CASSVGWGLAGNTIYF. For the CDR3, the DNA is TGTGCCAGCAGCGTAGGGTGGGGGCTAGCTGGAAACACCATATATTTT.

The J gene is TRBJ1-1, the V gene TRBV28; 9 bases are shared with TRBD1. CDR1 and CDR2 from the germline V gene are MDHEN and SYDVKM. V was pared by 5 bases and J by 3 bases, with 16 bases of the junction left unmatched. The CDR3 totals 18 residues. This CDR3 is CASSPPGQGTKADTEAFF. The CDR3, as DNA: TGTGCCAGCAGTCCGCCCGGACAGGGGACGAAGGCGGACACTGAAGCTTTCTTT.

The chain has TRBV5-8 and TRBJ1-1; D is uncertain. The CDR3 has 13 residues. The V gene's germline CDR1 is SGHTS and CDR2 YDEGEE. The V end lost 2 bases, the J end lost 1 base, and 6 bases lay between the germline ends. The CDR3 here is CASSFGGNTEAFF. The CDR3 DNA sequence: TGTGCCAGCAGCTTCGGCGGGAACACTGAAGCTTTCTTT.

This rearrangement joins TRBV7-8 to TRBJ1-4; 7 positions match TRBD1. Unmatched junction bases numbered 3, after V lost 2 bases and J lost 3 bases. The CDR3 runs to 15 residues. CDR1 SGHVS and CDR2 FQNEAQ come from the germline V gene. The CDR3 region has the DNA TGTGCCAGCAGCTTAAGAACAGGGGCTAATGAAAAACTGTTTTTT. Encoded protein: CASSLRTGANEKLFF.

This chain connects TRBV6-5 to TRBJ1-1, with 8 bases identical to TRBD1. V was clipped by 6 bases and J by 1 base; unmatched bases: 4. The CDR3 runs 14 residues. Germline loops: CDR1 MNHEY, CDR2 SVGAGI. CDR3 DNA: TGTGCCAGCAGGATCAGGGGGCCGAACACTGAAGCTTTCTTT. It yields the protein CASRIRGPNTEAFF.

V usage is TRBV5-6 and J usage is TRBJ2-2; D may be TRBD2 (5 bases). Germline CDR1 reads SGHDT; CDR2 reads YYEEEE. Trimming removed 2 bases at V and 5 bases at J, with 7 bases between. This CDR3 is built from 13 residues. The CDR3 is CASSLERTGELFF. The CDR3 DNA is TGTGCCAGCAGCTTAGAGCGGACCGGGGAGCTGTTTTTT.

This rearrangement joins TRBV4-3 to TRBJ1-2; D might be TRBD1 (5 bases). Germline V gene data show CDR1 as LGHNA and CDR2 as YSLEER. The germline V and J ends were trimmed by 4 bases and 3 bases, with 12 bases remaining between them. This CDR3 has 14 residues. The CDR3: CASSPSAGDYGYTF. The CDR3 DNA follows: TGCGCCAGCAGCCCCTCCGCGGGGGACTATGGCTACACCTTC.

This clone came up a few times. The chain links TRBV27 to TRBJ2-7; no clear D. V shed 5 bases and J shed 6 bases, with 14 bases lying between them. From germline, CDR1 is MNHEY and CDR2 SMNVEV (reference sequence). CDR3 size: 13 residues. CDR3 in amino acids: CASSTVPLVEQYF. The CDR3, as DNA: TGTGCCAGCAGTACGGTCCCTCTTGTCGAGCAGTACTTC.

The genes are TRBV6-5 and TRBJ2-1; 7 bases are a match to TRBD1. Germline V gives CDR1 MNHEY, CDR2 SVGAGI. With 4 bases clipped from V and 3 bases from J, the junction kept 3 bases outside the gene matches. CDR3 length: 14 amino acids. In nucleotides, the CDR3 is TGTGCCAGCAGTTGGGGACAGCTCTACAATGAGCAGTTCTTC. Residues: CASSWGQLYNEQFF.

The gene calls are TRBV18 and TRBJ1-2, with D unresolved. The CDR3 spans 13 residues. V gave up 2 bases and J gave up 1 base, with 5 bases separating them. Germline CDR1 and CDR2: KGHSH and LQKENI. CDR3 sequence reads: CASSPTDNYGYTF. The CDR3 bases are TGTGCCAGCTCACCAACTGATAACTATGGCTACACCTTC.

V is TRBV23-1 and J is TRBJ2-1; 10 nucleotides line up with TRBD2. TRBV23-1 is an ORF; its function is uncertain. The CDR3 loop spans 21 amino acids. The trim removed 4 bases at V and 0 bases at J, leaving 18 bases unmatched. Here the CDR3 DNA reads TGCGCCAGCAGTCCACGTATGAGGCTAGCGGGAGTCTCGGTCTCCTACAATGAGCAGTTCTTC. Translating it yields CASSPRMRLAGVSVSYNEQFF.

J is TRBJ1-5 and V is TRBV6-4; no clear D. The CDR3 covers 13 residues. The ends were cut back, 3 bases at V and 4 bases at J, with 7 bases in the middle. The V gene's germline CDR1 is MRHNA and CDR2 SNTAGT. In nucleotides, the CDR3 is TGTGCCAGCAGTGAATGGGCTAATCAGCCCCAGCATTTT. It translates to CASSEWANQPQHF.

J is TRBJ2-1 and V is TRBV20-1; weak D call: TRBD2 (5 bases). The CDR3 has 15 amino acids. V gave up 3 bases and J gave up 7 bases, with 19 bases separating them. CDR1 and CDR2 (germline): DFQATT, SNEGSKA (reference sequence). CDR3 nucleotide sequence: TGCAGTGCTAGTATCACGCGGGCGCTCGGGAATGAGCAGTTCTTC. Its protein product is CSASITRALGNEQFF.

This chain uses TRBV6-6 with TRBJ2-7; D may be TRBD2 (5 bases). This CDR3 has 14 amino acids. The V end was cut by 2 bases, the J end by 3 bases, with 11 bases between. Looked up from germline, CDR1 is MNHNY and CDR2 is SVGAGI (reference sequence). In nucleotides, the CDR3 is TGTGCCAGCAGTTACCGGGAAGGGCACTACGAGCAGTACTTC. Its translation: CASSYREGHYEQYF.

The count of this clone is one. V is TRBV5-1 and J is TRBJ1-1; D may be TRBD1 (6 bases). This CDR3 region has 14 residues. The V and J ends lost 3 bases and 1 base respectively, with 10 bases between them. Looked up from germline, CDR1 is SGHRS and CDR2 is YFSETQ. CDR3 region: CASSSLDRNTEAFF. The DNA of the CDR3 is TGCGCCAGCAGCTCGTTGGACAGGAACACTGAAGCTTTCTTT.

This clone was found a few times. Sequence at one end of the junction differs from germline and may be a read error. The gene calls are TRBV29-1 and TRBJ2-3; the match to TRBD1 covers 7 bases. This CDR3 contains 13 residues. In germline, CDR1 is SQVTM, CDR2 ANQGSEA. CDR3 nucleotides: TGCAGCGCCTTACAAAAGACAGGGAGCATCCCAATTTTT. Translation: CSALQKTGSIPIF.